The 8 T cell receptor beta chains reported below all come from one sample, sequenced in a study of multiple sclerosis patients with progressive multifocal leukoencephalopathy (dated by TCRdb to about 2019). The library came from the immunoSEQ multiplex PCR assay. In TCRdb, the immuneACCESS table is reduced to in-frame sequences with V and J assigned. These tables do not hold every clone; where another copy was compared, an unresolved V gene accounts for under half, and the others remain unexplained. Counted in this sample were 25,000 to 30,000 clones; about 90% of them appeared once. Together, the top ten hold 1.3% of the sample. The time point label, read with the paper, signifies: around 12 months of natalizumab therapy. Interpreted using the paper, the treatment or condition label stands for: on natalizumab therapy at sampling. Here the sequenced sample was PBMCs, taken from a patient treated with natalizumab. The receptors were gathered from a human donor with multiple sclerosis.

This clone was picked up one time. V gene TRBV11-2 combines with J gene TRBJ2-3; no clear D gene. In germline, CDR1 is SGHAT, CDR2 FQNNGV. The CDR3 covers 13 residues. V dropped 4 bases and J dropped 3 bases, with 8 bases sitting between them. The CDR3 here is CASSSGPTDTQYF. The CDR3 DNA is TGTGCCAGCAGCTCGGGCCCAACAGATACGCAGTATTTT. The full variable domain, in which reference TRBV11-2 and TRBJ2-3 provide the parts outside the CDR3, is EAGVAQSPRYKIIEKRQSVAFWCNPISGHATLYWYQQILGQGPKLLIQFQNNGVVDDSQLPKDRFSAERLKGVDSTLKIQPAKLEDSAVYLCASSSGPTDTQYFGPGTRLTVL.

The chain employs TRBV28 and TRBJ1-5, with a possible D match to TRBD1 (5 bases). The CDR3 covers 15 residues. V was clipped by 8 bases and J by 5 bases, with 19 bases between them. Germline lookup yields CDR1 MDHEN and CDR2 SYDVKM. The CDR3 reads CASLKTGRGDQPQHF. The DNA of the CDR3 is TGTGCCAGCCTAAAGACCGGACGGGGGGATCAGCCCCAGCATTTT.

The CDR3 DNA is TGTGCCAGCTGGGGGACTGGGATCGCTAATGAAAAACTGTTTTTT. Protein sequence: CASWGTGIANEKLFF. V and J are TRBV6-6 and TRBJ1-4; D possibly corresponds to TRBD1 (5 bases). V shed 8 bases and J shed 3 bases, with 16 bases lying between them. The CDR3 contains 15 residues. Germline assignment: CDR1 MNHNY and CDR2 SVGAGI (reference sequence).

The genes are TRBV7-9 and TRBJ1-2, with D unclear. This CDR3 has 13 amino acids. Trimming stripped 4 bases from V and 8 bases from J, with 14 bases between. Germline values: CDR1 SEHNR, CDR2 FQNEAQ (reference sequence). CDR3 protein: CASSSDAGYGYTF. CDR3 sequence (DNA): TGTGCCAGCAGCTCCGATGCAGGATACGGCTACACCTTC. The full variable domain, completed using reference TRBV7-9 and TRBJ1-2, is DTGVSQNPRHKITKRGQNVTFRCDPISEHNRLYWYRQTLGQGPEFLTYFQNEAQLEKSRLLSDRFSAERPKGSFSTLEIQRTEQGDSAMYLCASSSDAGYGYTFGSGTRLTVV.

The chain is built from TRBV2 and TRBJ2-7; D gene uncertain. Germline CDR1 is SNHLY and CDR2 is FYNNEI. The CDR3 spans 14 residues. V lost 4 bases and J 2 bases, leaving 12 bases between the germline ends. This chain's CDR3 is CASSGDSQTYEQYF. The CDR3 DNA reads as TGTGCCAGCAGTGGTGACTCACAGACCTACGAGCAGTACTTC.

The chain links TRBV19 to TRBJ2-5, with 9 bases matching TRBD2. Germline V gene sequence: CDR1 LNHDA, CDR2 SQIVND (reference sequence). This CDR3 spans 14 amino acids. Unmatched junction bases numbered 6, after V lost 5 bases and J lost 5 bases. CDR3 DNA sequence: TGTGCCAGTAGTCCGGGACTAGCCGTCGAGACCCAGTACTTC. This sequence encodes CASSPGLAVETQYF.

This clone was found once. This sequence joins TRBV5-4 and TRBJ1-2; D is possibly TRBD1 (5 bases). The V end lost 0 bases, the J end lost 0 bases, and 15 bases lay between the germline ends. Germline CDR1 and CDR2: SGHNT and YYREEE (reference sequence). The CDR3 contains 17 residues. The CDR3 region is CASSLAGGAYANYGYTF. CDR3 nucleotide sequence: TGTGCCAGCAGCTTGGCAGGAGGGGCCTATGCTAACTATGGCTACACCTTC.

This chain connects TRBV18 to TRBJ1-4; tentative D call: TRBD1 (5 bases). V was clipped by 3 bases and J by 3 bases, with 11 bases between them. Germline lookup yields CDR1 KGHSH and CDR2 LQKENI. The CDR3 has 15 amino acids. The CDR3: CASSPRDGPNEKLFF. CDR3 DNA sequence: TGTGCCAGCTCACCTAGGGACGGACCTAATGAAAAACTGTTTTTT.